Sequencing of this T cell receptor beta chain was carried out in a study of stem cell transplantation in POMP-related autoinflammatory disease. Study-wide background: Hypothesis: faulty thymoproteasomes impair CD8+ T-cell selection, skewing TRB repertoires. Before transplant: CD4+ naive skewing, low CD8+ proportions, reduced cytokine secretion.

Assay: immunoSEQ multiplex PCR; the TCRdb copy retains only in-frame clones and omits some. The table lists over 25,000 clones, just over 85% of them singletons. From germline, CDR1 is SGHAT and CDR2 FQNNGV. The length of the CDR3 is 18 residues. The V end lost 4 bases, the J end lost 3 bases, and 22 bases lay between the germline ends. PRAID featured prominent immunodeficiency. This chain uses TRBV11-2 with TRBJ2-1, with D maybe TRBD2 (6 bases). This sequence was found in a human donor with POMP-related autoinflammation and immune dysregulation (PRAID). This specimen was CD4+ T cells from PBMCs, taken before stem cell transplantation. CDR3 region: CASSSRPLTRPDYNEQFF. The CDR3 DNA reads TGTGCCAGCAGCTCTCGCCCCCTGACTAGGCCTGACTACAATGAGCAGTTCTTC.